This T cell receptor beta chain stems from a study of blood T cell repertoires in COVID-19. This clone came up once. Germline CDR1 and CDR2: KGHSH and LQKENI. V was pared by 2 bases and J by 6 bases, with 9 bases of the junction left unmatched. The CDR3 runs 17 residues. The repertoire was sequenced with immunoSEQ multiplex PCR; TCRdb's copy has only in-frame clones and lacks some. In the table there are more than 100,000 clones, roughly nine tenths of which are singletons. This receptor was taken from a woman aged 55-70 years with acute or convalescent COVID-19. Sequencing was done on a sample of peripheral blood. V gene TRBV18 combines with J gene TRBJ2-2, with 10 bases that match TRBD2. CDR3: CASSPGLTLAGAGELFF. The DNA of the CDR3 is TGTGCCAGCTCACCAGGACTAACCCTAGCGGGGGCCGGGGAGCTGTTTTTT.